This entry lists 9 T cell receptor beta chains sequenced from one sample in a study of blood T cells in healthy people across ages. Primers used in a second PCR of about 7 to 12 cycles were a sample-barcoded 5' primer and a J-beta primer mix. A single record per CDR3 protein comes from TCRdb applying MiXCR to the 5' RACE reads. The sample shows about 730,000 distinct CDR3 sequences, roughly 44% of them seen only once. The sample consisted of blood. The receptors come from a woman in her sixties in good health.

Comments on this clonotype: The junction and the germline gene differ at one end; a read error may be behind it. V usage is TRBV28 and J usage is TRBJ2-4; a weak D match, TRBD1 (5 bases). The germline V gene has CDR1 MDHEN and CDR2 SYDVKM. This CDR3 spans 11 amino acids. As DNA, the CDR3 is TGTGCCATTCAGGGTAGAGACATTCGGTACTTC. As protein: CAIQGRDIRYF.

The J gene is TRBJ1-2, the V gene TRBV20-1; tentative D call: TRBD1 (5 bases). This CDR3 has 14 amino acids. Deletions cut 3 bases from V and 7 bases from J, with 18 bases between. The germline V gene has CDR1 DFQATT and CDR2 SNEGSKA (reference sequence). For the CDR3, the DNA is TGCAGTGCTAGTCAGATCCCCCAGGGCAGTGGCTACACCTTC. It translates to CSASQIPQGSGYTF.

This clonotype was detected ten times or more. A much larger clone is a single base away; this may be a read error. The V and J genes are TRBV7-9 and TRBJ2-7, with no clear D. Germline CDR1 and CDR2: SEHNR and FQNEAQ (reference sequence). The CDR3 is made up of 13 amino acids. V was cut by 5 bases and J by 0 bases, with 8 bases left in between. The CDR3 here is CASSPRSSYEQYF. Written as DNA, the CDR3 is TGTGCCAGCAGCCCCCGGAGCTCCTACGAGCAGTACTTC.

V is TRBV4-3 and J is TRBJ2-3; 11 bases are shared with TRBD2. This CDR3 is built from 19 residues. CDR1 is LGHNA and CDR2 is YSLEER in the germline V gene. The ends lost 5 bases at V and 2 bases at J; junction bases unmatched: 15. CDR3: CASSSGVAGGLYNTDTQYF. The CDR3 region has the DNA TGCGCCAGCAGCTCAGGGGTAGCGGGAGGGCTGTATAACACAGATACGCAGTATTTT.

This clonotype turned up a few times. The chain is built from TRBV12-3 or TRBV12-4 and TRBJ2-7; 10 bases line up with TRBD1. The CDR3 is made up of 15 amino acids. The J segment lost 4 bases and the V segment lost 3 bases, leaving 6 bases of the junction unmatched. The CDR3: CASSFRTGGLYEQYF. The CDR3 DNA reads TGTGCCAGCAGTTTTAGGACAGGGGGTTTATACGAGCAGTACTTC.

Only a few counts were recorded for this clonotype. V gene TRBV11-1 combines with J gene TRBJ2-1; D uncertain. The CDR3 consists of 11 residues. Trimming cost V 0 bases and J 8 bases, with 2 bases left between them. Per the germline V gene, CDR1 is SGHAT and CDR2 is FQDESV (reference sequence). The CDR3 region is CASSLAYEQFF. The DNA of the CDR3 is TGTGCCAGCAGCTTAGCTTATGAGCAGTTCTTC.

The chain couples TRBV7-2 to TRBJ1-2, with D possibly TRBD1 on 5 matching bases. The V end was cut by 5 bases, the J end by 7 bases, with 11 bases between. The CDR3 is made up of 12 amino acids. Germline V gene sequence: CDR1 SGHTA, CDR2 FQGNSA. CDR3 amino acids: CASSRDGRGYTF. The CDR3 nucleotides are TGTGCCAGCAGCCGGGACGGTCGTGGCTACACCTTC.

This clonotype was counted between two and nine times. This CDR3 reads CASRVGGQKETQYF. CDR3 sequence (DNA): TGCGCCAGCCGCGTAGGGGGCCAGAAAGAGACCCAGTACTTC. This chain connects TRBV5-1 to TRBJ2-5; 7 bases align to TRBD1. With V trimmed by 7 bases and J by 3 bases, 9 bases remained unmatched. The CDR3 covers 14 residues. Germline-derived CDR1 and CDR2 are SGHRS and YFSETQ.

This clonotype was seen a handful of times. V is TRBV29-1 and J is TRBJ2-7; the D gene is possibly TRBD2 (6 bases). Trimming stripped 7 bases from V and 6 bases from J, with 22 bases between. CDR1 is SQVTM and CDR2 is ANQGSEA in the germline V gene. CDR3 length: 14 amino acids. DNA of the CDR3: TGCAGCGCCCCCAAACAAGGAGGGGTTGGCGAGCAGTACTTC. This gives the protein CSAPKQGGVGEQYF.